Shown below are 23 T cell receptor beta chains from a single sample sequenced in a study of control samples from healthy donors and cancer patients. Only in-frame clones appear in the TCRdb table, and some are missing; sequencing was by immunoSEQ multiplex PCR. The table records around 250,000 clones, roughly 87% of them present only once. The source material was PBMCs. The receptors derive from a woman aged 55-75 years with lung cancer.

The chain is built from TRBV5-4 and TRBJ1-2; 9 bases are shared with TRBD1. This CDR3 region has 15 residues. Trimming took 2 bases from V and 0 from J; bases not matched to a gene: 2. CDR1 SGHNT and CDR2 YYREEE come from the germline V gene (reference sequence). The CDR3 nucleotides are TGTGCCAGCAGCTTCGGACAGGGGTCTAACTATGGCTACACCTTC. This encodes CASSFGQGSNYGYTF.

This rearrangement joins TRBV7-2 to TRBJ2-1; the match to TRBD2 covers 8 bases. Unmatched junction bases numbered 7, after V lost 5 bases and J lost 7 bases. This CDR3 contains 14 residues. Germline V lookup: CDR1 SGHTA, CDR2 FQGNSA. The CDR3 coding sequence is TGTGCCAGCAGCCTCGGGACTAGGGGGAATGAGCAGTTCTTC. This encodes CASSLGTRGNEQFF. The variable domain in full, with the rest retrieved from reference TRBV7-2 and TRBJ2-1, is GAGVSQSPSNKVTEKGKDVELRCDPISGHTALYWYRQSLGQGLEFLIYFQGNSAPDKSGLPSDRFSAERTGGSVSTLTIQRTQQEDSAVYLCASSLGTRGNEQFFGPGTRLTVL.

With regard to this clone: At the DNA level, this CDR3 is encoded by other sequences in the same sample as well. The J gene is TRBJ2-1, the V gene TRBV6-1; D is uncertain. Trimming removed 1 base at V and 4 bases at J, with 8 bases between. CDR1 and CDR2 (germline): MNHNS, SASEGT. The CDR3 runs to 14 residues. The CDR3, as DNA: TGTGCCAGCAGTGAAGATCGTTCTTACAATGAGCAGTTCTTC. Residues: CASSEDRSYNEQFF.

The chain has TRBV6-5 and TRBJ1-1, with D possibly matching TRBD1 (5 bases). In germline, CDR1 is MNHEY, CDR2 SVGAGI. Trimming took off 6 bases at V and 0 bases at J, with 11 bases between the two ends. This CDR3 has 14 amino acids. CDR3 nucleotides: TGTGCCAGCAGGTCGGGACGTCTGAACACTGAAGCTTTCTTT. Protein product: CASRSGRLNTEAFF.

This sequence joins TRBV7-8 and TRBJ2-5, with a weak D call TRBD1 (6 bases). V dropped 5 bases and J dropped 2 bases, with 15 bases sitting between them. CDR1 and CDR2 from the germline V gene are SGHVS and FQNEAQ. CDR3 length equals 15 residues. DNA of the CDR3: TGTGCCAGCAGCCCCCGCGGAAGGGGGCAAGAGACCCAGTACTTC. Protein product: CASSPRGRGQETQYF.

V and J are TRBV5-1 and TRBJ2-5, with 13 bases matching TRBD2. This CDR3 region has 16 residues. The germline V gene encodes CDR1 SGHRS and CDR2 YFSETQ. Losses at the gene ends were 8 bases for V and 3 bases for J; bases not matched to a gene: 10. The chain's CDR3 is CASNPRGLAGKETQYF. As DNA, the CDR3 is TGCGCCAGTAACCCCCGGGGACTAGCGGGAAAAGAGACCCAGTACTTC.

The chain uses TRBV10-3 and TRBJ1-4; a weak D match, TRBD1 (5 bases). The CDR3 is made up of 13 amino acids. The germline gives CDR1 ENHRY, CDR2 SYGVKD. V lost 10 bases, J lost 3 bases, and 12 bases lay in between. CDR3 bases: TGTGCCACCGGGGGTACCGCTAATGAAAAACTGTTTTTT. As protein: CATGGTANEKLFF.

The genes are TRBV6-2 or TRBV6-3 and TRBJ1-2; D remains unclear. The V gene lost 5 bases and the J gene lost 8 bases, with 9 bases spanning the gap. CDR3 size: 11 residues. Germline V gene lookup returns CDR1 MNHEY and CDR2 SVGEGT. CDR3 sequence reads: CASSTQGGYTF. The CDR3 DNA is TGTGCCAGCAGTACCCAAGGCGGCTACACCTTC.

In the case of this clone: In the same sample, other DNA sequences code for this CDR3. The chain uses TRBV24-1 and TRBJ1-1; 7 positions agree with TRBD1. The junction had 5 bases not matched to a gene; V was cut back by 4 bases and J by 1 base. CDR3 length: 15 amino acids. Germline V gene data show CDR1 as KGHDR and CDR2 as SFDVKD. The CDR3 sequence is CATSDTRQGNTEAFF. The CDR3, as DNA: TGTGCCACCAGTGACACCCGACAGGGGAACACTGAAGCTTTCTTT.

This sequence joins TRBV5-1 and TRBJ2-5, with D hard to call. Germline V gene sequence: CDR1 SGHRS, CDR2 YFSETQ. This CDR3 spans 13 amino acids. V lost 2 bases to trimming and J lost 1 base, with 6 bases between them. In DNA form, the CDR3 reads TGCGCCAGCAGCTTTAGGGTCCAAGAGACCCAGTACTTC. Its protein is CASSFRVQETQYF.

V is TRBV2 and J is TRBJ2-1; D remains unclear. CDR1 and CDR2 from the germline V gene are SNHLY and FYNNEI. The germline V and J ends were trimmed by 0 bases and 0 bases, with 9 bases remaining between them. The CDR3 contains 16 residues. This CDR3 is CASSEADNLSYNEQFF. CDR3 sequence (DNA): TGTGCCAGCAGTGAAGCCGACAATCTCTCCTACAATGAGCAGTTCTTC.

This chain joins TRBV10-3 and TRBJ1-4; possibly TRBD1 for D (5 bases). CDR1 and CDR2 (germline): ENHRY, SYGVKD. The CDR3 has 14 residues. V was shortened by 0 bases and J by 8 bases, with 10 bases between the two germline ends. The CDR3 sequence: CAISESGGREKLFF. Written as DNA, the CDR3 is TGTGCCATCAGTGAGTCCGGGGGACGGGAAAAACTGTTTTTT.

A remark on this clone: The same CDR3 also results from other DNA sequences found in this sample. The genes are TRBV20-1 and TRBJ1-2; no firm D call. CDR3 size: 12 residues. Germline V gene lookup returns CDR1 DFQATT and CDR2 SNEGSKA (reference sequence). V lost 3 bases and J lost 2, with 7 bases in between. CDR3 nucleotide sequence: TGCAGTGCTAGTCCCGGGAACTATGGCTACACCTTC. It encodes CSASPGNYGYTF.

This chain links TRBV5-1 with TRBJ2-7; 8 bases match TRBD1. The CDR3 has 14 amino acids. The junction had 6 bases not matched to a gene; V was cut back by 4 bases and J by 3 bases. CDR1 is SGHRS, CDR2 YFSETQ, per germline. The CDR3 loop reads CASSGTGANYEQYF. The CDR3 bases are TGCGCCAGCAGCGGGACAGGAGCGAACTACGAGCAGTACTTC.

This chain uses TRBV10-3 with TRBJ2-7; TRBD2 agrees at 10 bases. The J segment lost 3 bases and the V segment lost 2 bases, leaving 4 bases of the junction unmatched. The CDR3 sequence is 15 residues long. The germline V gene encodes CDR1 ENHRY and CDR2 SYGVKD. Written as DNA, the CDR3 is TGTGCCATCAGTGAGGCACCTAGCGGGGGCTACGAGCAGTACTTC. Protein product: CAISEAPSGGYEQYF.

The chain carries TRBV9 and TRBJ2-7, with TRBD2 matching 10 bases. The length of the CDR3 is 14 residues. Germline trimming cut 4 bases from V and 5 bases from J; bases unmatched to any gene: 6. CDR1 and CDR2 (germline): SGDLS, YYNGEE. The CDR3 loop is CASSIGGLANEQYF. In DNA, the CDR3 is TGTGCCAGCAGCATTGGGGGACTAGCGAACGAGCAGTACTTC. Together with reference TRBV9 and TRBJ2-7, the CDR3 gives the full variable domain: DSGVTQTPKHLITATGQRVTLRCSPRSGDLSVYWYQQSLDQGLQFLIQYYNGEERAKGNILERFSAQQFPDLHSELNLSSLELGDSALYFCASSIGGLANEQYFGPGTRLTVT.

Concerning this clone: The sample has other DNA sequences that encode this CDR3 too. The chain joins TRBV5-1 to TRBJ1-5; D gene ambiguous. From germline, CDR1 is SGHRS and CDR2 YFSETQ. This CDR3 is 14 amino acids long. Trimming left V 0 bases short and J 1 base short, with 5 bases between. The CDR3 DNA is TGCGCCAGCAGCTTGGCCGGCAGCAATCAGCCCCAGCATTTT. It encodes CASSLAGSNQPQHF. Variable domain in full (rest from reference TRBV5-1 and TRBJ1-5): KAGVTQTPRYLIKTRGQQVTLSCSPISGHRSVSWYQQTPGQGLQFLFEYFSETQRNKGNFPGRFSGRQFSNSRSEMNVSTLELGDSALYLCASSLAGSNQPQHFGDGTRLSIL.

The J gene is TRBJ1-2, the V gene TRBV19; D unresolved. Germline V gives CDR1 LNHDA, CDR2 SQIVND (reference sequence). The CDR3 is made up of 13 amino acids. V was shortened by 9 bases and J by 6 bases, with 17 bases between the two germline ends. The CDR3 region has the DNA TGTGCCAGCCGCCCCTCTGCTTTGGATGGCTACACCTTC. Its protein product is CASRPSALDGYTF.

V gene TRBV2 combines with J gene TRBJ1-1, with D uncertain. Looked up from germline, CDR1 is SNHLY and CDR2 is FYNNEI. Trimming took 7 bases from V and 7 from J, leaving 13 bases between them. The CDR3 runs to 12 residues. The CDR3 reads CASKPRFNEAFF. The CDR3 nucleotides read TGTGCCAGCAAGCCGAGGTTTAATGAAGCTTTCTTT. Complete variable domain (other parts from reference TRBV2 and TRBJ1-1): EPEVTQTPSHQVTQMGQEVILRCVPISNHLYFYWYRQILGQKVEFLVSFYNNEISEKSEIFDDQFSVERPDGSNFTLKIRSTKLEDSAMYFCASKPRFNEAFFGQGTRLTVV.

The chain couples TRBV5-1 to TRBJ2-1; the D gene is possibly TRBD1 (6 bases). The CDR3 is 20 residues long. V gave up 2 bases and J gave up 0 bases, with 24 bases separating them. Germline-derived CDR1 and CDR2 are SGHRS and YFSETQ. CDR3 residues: CASSLPKGDTTLSSYNEQFF. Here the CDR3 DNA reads TGCGCCAGCAGCTTACCAAAAGGGGACACCACCTTGAGCTCCTACAATGAGCAGTTCTTC.

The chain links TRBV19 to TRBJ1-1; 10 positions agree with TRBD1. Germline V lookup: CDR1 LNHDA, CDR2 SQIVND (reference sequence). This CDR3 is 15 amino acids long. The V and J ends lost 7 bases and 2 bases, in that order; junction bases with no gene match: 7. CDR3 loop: CASILRDRGNTEAFF. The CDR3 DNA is TGTGCCAGTATTCTCCGGGACAGGGGTAACACTGAAGCTTTCTTT.

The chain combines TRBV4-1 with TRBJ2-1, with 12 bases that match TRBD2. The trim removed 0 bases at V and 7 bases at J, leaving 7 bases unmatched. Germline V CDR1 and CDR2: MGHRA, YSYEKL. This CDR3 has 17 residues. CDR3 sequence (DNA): TGCGCCAGCAGCCAAGAATCGACTAGCGGGGGTGGGAATGAGCAGTTCTTC. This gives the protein CASSQESTSGGGNEQFF.

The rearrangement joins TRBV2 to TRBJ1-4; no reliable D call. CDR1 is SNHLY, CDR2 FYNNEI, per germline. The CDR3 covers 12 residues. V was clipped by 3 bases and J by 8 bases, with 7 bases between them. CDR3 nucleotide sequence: TGTGCCAGCAGTGATTCGGAGGAAAAACTGTTTTTT. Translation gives CASSDSEEKLFF.